This TCR beta chain was identified in a study of control samples from healthy donors and cancer patients. Assay: immunoSEQ multiplex PCR; the TCRdb copy retains only in-frame clones and omits some. The sample shows almost 90,000 clones, 70% to 90% of them seen only once. Sequencing used blood. This clonotype originated in a woman between 40 and 55 years old in good health.

CDR3 in amino acids: CATSRDPVGTGDGYTF. The CDR3 region has the DNA TGTGCCACCAGCAGAGATCCGGTCGGGACAGGGGACGGCTACACCTTC. J is TRBJ1-2 and V is TRBV15, with 10 bases identical to TRBD1. Germline values: CDR1 LNHNV, CDR2 YYDKDF (reference sequence). Trimming at V came to 0 bases and at J to 8 bases, leaving 9 bases not matched to a gene. The CDR3 totals 16 residues.